Listed here is a single T cell receptor (beta chain). As yet, its antigen is unknown. This sample is drawn from a study of cytomegalovirus exposure and HLA in healthy donors. Study-wide results and caveats: Some segments of the V type, notably TRBV6-2 and TRBV6-3, were excluded as indistinguishable.

Amplification used 60 Vbeta primers and 13 Jbeta primers. Assay used: immunoSEQ multiplex PCR; TCRdb lists only in-frame clones, some missing. This table holds 150,000 to 200,000 clones. Per germline, CDR1 MNHNS and CDR2 SASEGT. The CDR3 has 15 amino acids. J was trimmed by 3 bases and V by 7 bases; bases with no gene match: 6. The origin of this receptor is a woman in her fifties or sixties in good health and CMV-seronegative. The sequencing sample was made of PBMCs. The chain uses TRBV6-1 and TRBJ2-3, with TRBD2 matching over 11 bases. The CDR3 region has the DNA TGTGCCAGCAAGAGACTAGCGGGAACTACAGATACGCAGTATTTT. Its translation: CASKRLAGTTDTQYF.